This TCR beta chain was sequenced during a study of control samples from healthy donors and cancer patients. Trimming cost V 5 bases and J 2 bases, with 4 bases left between them. The CDR3 sequence is 12 residues long. Germline V gives CDR1 MNHEY, CDR2 SMNVEV (reference sequence). Only in-frame clones appear in the TCRdb table, and some are missing; sequencing was by immunoSEQ multiplex PCR. The table has around 230,000 clones, around 94% seen once; the top ten hold less than 1.6%. The source of this sequence is a man aged 50-60 years in good health. Specimen: blood. The chain uses TRBV27 and TRBJ1-5; D uncertain. CDR3 bases: TGTGCCAGCAGTCCCCGCAATCAGCCCCAGCATTTT. Amino acid sequence: CASSPRNQPQHF.